The 18 T cell receptor beta chains below come from one sample, sequenced in a study of blood T cell repertoires in COVID-19. Sequencing was performed with immunoSEQ multiplex PCR; in TCRdb, only in-frame clones are kept and a portion is missing. The sample records around 250,000 clones, roughly 86% being singletons. Sequenced sample: PBMCs or T cells enriched from blood (not recorded which). The receptors here all came from a woman in her forties or fifties who had recovered from COVID-19.

This chain joins TRBV3-1 (or the pseudogene TRBV3-2) and TRBJ2-2; D ambiguous. Germline CDR1 reads LGHDT; CDR2 reads YNNKEL (reference sequence). The CDR3 sequence is 13 residues long. V was clipped by 2 bases and J by 5 bases, with 6 bases between them. The DNA of the CDR3 is TGTGCCAGCAGCCAAAGCGAAACCGGGGAGCTGTTTTTT. This encodes CASSQSETGELFF.

V usage is TRBV30 and J usage is TRBJ2-5; D is uncertain. CDR1 is GTSNPN, CDR2 SVGIG, per germline (reference sequence). The V and J ends lost 2 bases and 2 bases respectively, with 3 bases between them. The CDR3 has 11 amino acids. CDR3 protein: CAWSQQETQYF. In nucleotides, the CDR3 is TGTGCCTGGAGTCAACAAGAGACCCAGTACTTC.

J is TRBJ2-5 and V is TRBV2; 7 nucleotides align to TRBD2. Per the germline V gene, CDR1 is SNHLY and CDR2 is FYNNEI. This CDR3 is built from 16 residues. After removal of 2 bases from V and 5 bases from J, the junction contained 11 bases not matched to a gene. The DNA for the CDR3 is TGTGCCAGCAGTGAAAGGCTAGCGGCTTCTTGGGAGACCCAGTACTTC. Its protein product is CASSERLAASWETQYF.

The chain is built from TRBV28 and TRBJ1-5; D gene ambiguous. V was clipped by 7 bases and J by 1 base, with 8 bases between them. The CDR3 has 13 amino acids. CDR1 is MDHEN and CDR2 is SYDVKM in the germline V gene. The DNA for the CDR3 is TGTGCCAGCATCTCGGGGAGCAATCAGCCCCAGCATTTT. It translates to CASISGSNQPQHF.

The V call is TRBV20-1, the J call TRBJ1-4; D not resolved. V was cut by 3 bases and J by 5 bases, with 19 bases left in between. Germline V gene data show CDR1 as DFQATT and CDR2 as SNEGSKA (reference sequence). The CDR3 totals 16 residues. CDR3 region: CSASLRTPDTNEKLFF. In DNA, the CDR3 is TGCAGTGCTAGTCTCAGAACCCCAGATACAAATGAAAAACTGTTTTTT.

This sequence joins TRBV27 and TRBJ1-2; 7 bases line up with TRBD1. Germline values: CDR1 MNHEY, CDR2 SMNVEV (reference sequence). The CDR3 sequence is 15 residues long. V dropped 2 bases and J dropped 3; count of bases not matched to a gene: 6. CDR3 sequence reads: CASSLRLDRDYGYTF. The CDR3 nucleotides read TGTGCCAGCAGTTTACGCCTCGACAGGGACTATGGCTACACCTTC.

In its sample, this clone was seen a few times. The rearrangement links TRBV19 to TRBJ1-5; possibly TRBD1 for D (5 bases). The length of the CDR3 is 17 residues. The germline V gene encodes CDR1 LNHDA and CDR2 SQIVND (reference sequence). The ends were cut back, 3 bases at V and 0 bases at J, with 15 bases in the middle. This CDR3 is CASSIKSGPHSNQPQHF. CDR3 DNA: TGTGCCAGTAGTATTAAGTCAGGGCCCCATAGCAATCAGCCCCAGCATTTT.

This sequence joins TRBV19 and TRBJ2-5; TRBD2 agrees at 13 bases. V was clipped by 3 bases and J by 3 bases; unmatched bases: 4. The germline CDR1 and CDR2 sequences are LNHDA and SQIVND (reference sequence). The CDR3 loop spans 16 amino acids. The CDR3 DNA sequence: TGTGCCAGTAGTATTCAACTAGCGGGAGGGAAAGAGACCCAGTACTTC. This encodes CASSIQLAGGKETQYF.

The V gene is TRBV10-2, the J gene TRBJ1-3; D may be TRBD1 (6 bases). CDR1 and CDR2 (germline): WSHSY, SAAADI. This CDR3 has 15 amino acids. Trimming took 6 bases from V and 0 from J, leaving 12 bases between them. For the CDR3, the DNA is TGCGCCAGCAGAGTGGACAGCTACTCTGGAAACACCATATATTTT. Translation: CASRVDSYSGNTIYF.

J is TRBJ2-2 and V is TRBV27; 7 positions match TRBD1. The CDR3 covers 19 residues. V trimming: 5 bases; J trimming: 3 bases; junction bases outside the gene matches: 18. Germline-derived CDR1 and CDR2 are MNHEY and SMNVEV (reference sequence). For the CDR3, the DNA is TGTGCCAGCAGTCGAAAACTACAGGGGAACAGGGGAGACACCGGGGAGCTGTTTTTT. Translated: CASSRKLQGNRGDTGELFF.

The chain couples TRBV29-1 to TRBJ2-1, with 10 bases identical to TRBD2. Germline V gene lookup returns CDR1 SQVTM and CDR2 ANQGSEA. V was clipped by 1 base and J by 0 bases; unmatched bases: 9. CDR3 length: 18 residues. CDR3 DNA sequence: TGCAGCGTTGAAGTGTTAGCGGGAGGACCCAGCTCCTACAATGAGCAGTTCTTC. Translation gives CSVEVLAGGPSSYNEQFF.

The V and J genes are TRBV7-2 and TRBJ1-5, with D possibly TRBD1 on 6 matching bases. V lost 5 bases to trimming and J lost 6 bases, with 17 bases between them. CDR1 SGHTA and CDR2 FQGNSA come from the germline V gene. The CDR3 is made up of 15 amino acids. The CDR3 loop reads CASSMGGGAIQPQHF. CDR3 nucleotide sequence: TGTGCCAGCAGCATGGGGGGGGGCGCGATTCAGCCCCAGCATTTT.

This clone occurred once. This chain links TRBV5-1 with TRBJ1-1; D call uncertain. The V end was cut by 4 bases, the J end by 0 bases, with 7 bases between. The length of the CDR3 is 13 residues. Germline-derived CDR1 and CDR2 are SGHRS and YFSETQ. The CDR3 DNA reads as TGCGCCAGCAGCAAACAGCTGAACACTGAAGCTTTCTTT. The encoded protein is CASSKQLNTEAFF.

The J gene is TRBJ2-1, the V gene TRBV6-5; 13 bases are a match to TRBD2. The CDR3 is made up of 15 amino acids. The junction had 5 bases not matched to a gene; V was cut back by 6 bases and J by 6 bases. Germline V gene data show CDR1 as MNHEY and CDR2 as SVGAGI. Here the CDR3 reads CASSRGTSGTNEQFF. In DNA form, the CDR3 reads TGTGCCAGCAGCCGAGGGACTAGCGGGACCAATGAGCAGTTCTTC.

The CDR3: CASSLVARSTDTQYF. The CDR3 DNA reads as TGTGCCAGCAGTTTGGTAGCGAGGAGCACAGATACGCAGTATTTT. This rearrangement joins TRBV28 to TRBJ2-3; perhaps TRBD2 as D (5 bases). In germline, CDR1 is MDHEN, CDR2 SYDVKM. The germline V and J ends were trimmed by 3 bases and 0 bases, with 10 bases remaining between them. The CDR3 runs to 15 residues.

The gene calls are TRBV12-3 or TRBV12-4 and TRBJ1-5, with D possibly TRBD1 on 5 matching bases. Trimming stripped 6 bases from V and 7 bases from J, with 13 bases between. This CDR3 is built from 13 residues. The chain's CDR3 is CASSSRGTQPQHF. The CDR3 nucleotides read TGTGCCAGCAGCTCAAGGGGTACCCAGCCCCAGCATTTT.

This chain links TRBV2 with TRBJ2-6, with D hard to call. Germline lookup yields CDR1 SNHLY and CDR2 FYNNEI. This CDR3 has 12 amino acids. V shed 8 bases and J shed 1 base, with 3 bases lying between them. CDR3 nucleotide sequence: TGTGCCAGCCGGTCTGGGGCCAACGTCCTGACTTTC. Its translation: CASRSGANVLTF.

This sequence joins TRBV2 and TRBJ1-2, with a tentative D call TRBD1 (6 bases). V was clipped by 10 bases and J by 4 bases, with 22 bases between them. Germline V gene data show CDR1 as SNHLY and CDR2 as FYNNEI. The CDR3 totals 15 residues. For the CDR3, the DNA is TGTGCCACACTCCCCCACAGACAGGCTAGCTATGGCTACACCTTC. As protein: CATLPHRQASYGYTF.